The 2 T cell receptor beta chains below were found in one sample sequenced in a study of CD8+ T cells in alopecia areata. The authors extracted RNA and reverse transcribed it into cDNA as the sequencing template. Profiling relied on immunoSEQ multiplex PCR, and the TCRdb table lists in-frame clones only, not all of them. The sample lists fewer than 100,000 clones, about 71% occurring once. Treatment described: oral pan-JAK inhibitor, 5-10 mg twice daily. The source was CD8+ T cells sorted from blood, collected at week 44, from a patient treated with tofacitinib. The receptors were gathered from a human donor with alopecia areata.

CDR3 bases: TGTGCCAGCAGCCTGAGGGGGTTCCCCTACGAGCAGTACTTC. Translating it yields CASSLRGFPYEQYF. The J gene is TRBJ2-7, the V gene TRBV5-6, with D tentatively TRBD1 (6 bases). The CDR3 length is 14 residues. CDR1 is SGHDT, CDR2 YYEEEE, per germline. V lost 4 bases and J lost 2, with 13 bases in between.

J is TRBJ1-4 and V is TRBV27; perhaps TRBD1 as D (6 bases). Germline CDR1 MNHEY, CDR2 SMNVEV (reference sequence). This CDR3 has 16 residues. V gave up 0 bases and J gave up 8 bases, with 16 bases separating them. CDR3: CASSLSAGTSFEKLFF. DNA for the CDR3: TGTGCCAGCAGTTTATCGGCCGGGACATCTTTCGAAAAACTGTTTTTT.